This T cell receptor beta chain was sequenced in a study of CD8 T cells in ankylosing spondylitis. Study-level findings and limits: Significantly higher representation of disease-linked clones was reported for matched ankylosing spondylitis synovial fluid. Previous work reported some of these motif variants in the synovial fluid and blood of reactive arthritis. What appeared characteristic of ankylosing spondylitis blood was a TCR beta motif of seven to nine highly homologous variants.

One entry per CDR3 protein, called by TCRdb with MiXCR from the 5' RACE reads. Of about 800,000 distinct CDR3 sequences in the sample, about 11% were seen once. About this clonotype itself: Its antigen remains unidentified.

There are 14 residues in the CDR3. Trimming took 6 bases from V and 6 from J, leaving 18 bases between them. Germline assignment: CDR1 MNHEY and CDR2 SVGEGT. This clonotype was sampled from a male donor with ankylosing spondylitis. J is TRBJ2-7 and V is TRBV6-2 or TRBV6-3; D possibly uses TRBD1 or TRBD2 (5 bases each). Sequencing was done on a sample of blood, either unsorted or a sorted T cell fraction (not recorded which). Here the CDR3 DNA reads TGTGCCAGCAGAATCCGAGGGCAGGGACGCGAGCAGTACTTC. Its protein product is CASRIRGQGREQYF.